The next 3 T cell receptor beta chains were all read from a single sample in a study of identical twins. One entry per CDR3 protein, called by TCRdb with MiXCR from the 5' RACE reads. The sample has some 300,000 distinct CDR3 sequences, more than 9% seen once. These data are also associated with another study on yellow fever vaccine responses in identical twins.

The sample was CD8+ T cells sorted from blood. These receptor sequences come from a woman between 18 and 29 years old in good health.

In this sample, this clonotype turned up a few times. This chain links TRBV7-2 with TRBJ1-6; TRBD1 agrees at 8 bases. Looked up from germline, CDR1 is SGHTA and CDR2 is FQGNSA. V shed 5 bases, J shed 7 bases, and the junction held 7 bases outside the gene matches. This CDR3 has 15 residues. The CDR3 spells CASSSHGQGNSPLHF. The CDR3 bases are TGTGCCAGCAGCAGTCACGGACAGGGAAATTCACCCCTCCACTTT.

The chain joins TRBV7-8 to TRBJ2-3, with a possible D match to TRBD2 (6 bases). V was pared by 4 bases and J by 2 bases, with 16 bases between. The CDR3 spans 16 residues. Germline CDR1 is SGHVS and CDR2 is FQNEAQ. Here the CDR3 reads CASSSGVGSSTDTQYF. For the CDR3, the DNA is TGTGCCAGCAGCTCCGGCGTCGGGAGTTCCACAGATACGCAGTATTTT.

This clonotype has more than one count but fewer than ten. V is TRBV21-1 and J is TRBJ2-5; TRBD2, the table's D call, was not compared with the DNA. TRBV21-1 corresponds to a pseudogene. There are 15 residues in the CDR3. CDR3 in DNA: TGTGCCAGCACCAAGCAAAGCGGGGGATTGGAGACCCAGTACTTC. This encodes CASTKQSGGLETQYF.